These T cell receptor beta chains were read from a single sample in a study of shared clonotypes between healthy human individuals. Assay used: immunoSEQ multiplex PCR; TCRdb lists only in-frame clones, some missing. The repertoire holds some 2,400,000 clones, with approximately 96% as singletons. Sequencing was performed on naive CD4+ T cells sorted from blood. These receptors all come from a man between 18 and 29 years old in good health. The conserved cysteine and the conserved F or W are not part of the CDR3 here. Size is omitted from some rows. Given values are once, few, many or a class for expanded clones.

>NA|13|TRBJ2-5|TRBV7-6
ASSLLAGDQETQY
>NA|12|TRBJ1-1|TRBV6-5
ASRHREMNTEAF
>NA|14|TRBJ1-5|TRBV18
ASSSLFTGGDQPQH
>once|12|TRBJ1-3|TRBV18
ASSPAGAGNTIY
>NA|12|TRBJ1-1|TRBV6-5
ASSSGTANTEAF
>NA|13|TRBJ1-6|TRBV5-4
ASSQRDRGNSPLH
>NA|12|TRBJ2-3|TRBV18
ASSPPVSTDTQY
>NA|13|TRBJ1-1|TRBV28
ASSLFTGVGTEAF
>NA|14|TRBJ1-1|TRBV18
ASSPPGIGSNTEAF
>NA|14|TRBJ2-3|TRBV5-1
ASSDRDRGYTDTQY
>NA|13|TRBJ1-5|TRBV28
ASSLATGAPQPQH
>NA|11|TRBJ1-1|TRBV28
ASSLRGYTEAF
>NA|16|TRBJ1-2|TRBV7-9
ASSLGPGPQEVNYGYT
>NA|13|TRBJ2-3|TRBV5-4
ASSLLAGGTDTQY
>NA|12|TRBJ1-1|TRBV5-1
ASSLDRANTEAF
>NA|16|TRBJ2-5|TRBV9
ASSRSPAGSSRGETQY
>NA|13|TRBJ2-2|TRBV6-6
ASSSRTGATGELF
>NA|12|TRBJ2-5|TRBV14
ASSQVALIETQY
>NA|11|TRBJ1-2|TRBV7-9
ASSQARWHGYT
>NA|10|TRBJ1-1|TRBV6-1
AGRQLNTEAF
>NA|12|TRBJ2-7|TRBV5-1
ASSYSGSSNEQY
>NA|12|TRBJ1-4|TRBV18
ASSPLLDSEKLF
>NA|12|TRBJ2-3|TRBV7-2
ASSLRLSRDTQY
>once|10|TRBJ1-5|TRBV29-1
SVGVSNQPQH
>NA|14|TRBJ1-4|TRBV11-2
ASSRTGRITNEKLF
>NA|13|TRBJ2-1|TRBV29-1
SVEDWRNSYNEQF
>NA|13|TRBJ1-4|TRBV4-3
ASSRLTGDNEKLF
>NA|13|TRBJ2-7|TRBV4-1
ASSQDRGSDYEQY
>NA|14|TRBJ2-1|TRBV5-4
ASSLGTGLGSSEQF
>NA|14|TRBJ2-3|TRBV2
ASSERASGSTDTQY
>NA|13|TRBJ2-3|TRBV5-1
ASSLAGASTDTQY
>NA|10|TRBJ1-3|TRBV30
AWSVIGNTIY
>NA|14|TRBJ2-3|TRBV13
ASSFSGRAGTDTQY
>NA|12|TRBJ1-2|TRBV13
ASSFRTGGEGYT
>NA|14|TRBJ2-1|TRBV5-1
ASSLSGTSSYNEQF
>NA|14|TRBJ2-3|TRBV7-9
ASSLGTGGGTDTQY
>NA|10|TRBJ1-6|TRBV7-9
ASSHPNSPLH
>NA|10|TRBJ2-3|TRBV7-3
ASSYTGTGMY
>NA|16|TRBJ1-6|TRBV5-8
ASSLTFSDRGLNSPLH
>NA|11|TRBJ2-1|TRBV5-1
ASTTPPYNEQF
>NA|12|TRBJ2-7|TRBV11-2
ASSFTSGDYEQY
>NA|10|TRBJ2-2|TRBV7-9
ASSRSTGELF
>NA|14|TRBJ2-5|TRBV4-1
ASSQVEVGKSETQY
>NA|12|TRBJ1-4|TRBV19
ASSPGQKNEKLF
>NA|13|TRBJ2-1|TRBV7-2
ASSLTAGGSYEQF
>NA|11|TRBJ2-7|TRBV19
ASSIGRSYEQY
>NA|13|TRBJ1-6|TRBV6-1
ASSEGGGRGSPLH
>NA|12|TRBJ1-2|TRBV6-6
ASSNDRPIYGYT
>NA|14|TRBJ2-6|TRBV5-4
ASSLDGGPGANVLT
>NA|13|TRBJ2-7|TRBV5-1
ASRTRTGSSYGQY
>NA|12|TRBJ1-4|TRBV5-5
ASSLGATNEKLF
>NA|15|TRBJ2-5|TRBV10-3
AISDPPGLADQETQY
>NA|13|TRBJ2-7|TRBV6-1
ASSGDRVPPYEQY
>NA|14|TRBJ2-1|TRBV11-2
ASSAQGGGSYNEQF
>NA|13|TRBJ2-7|TRBV7-9
ASSPARGIRYEQY